The clone carrying this TCR beta chain was seen only once. The antigen remains undetermined. Only in-frame clones appear in the TCRdb table, and some are missing; sequencing was by immunoSEQ multiplex PCR. The data show over 50,000 clones, almost 97% seen once. The source of the sample is a study of cytomegalovirus exposure and HLA in healthy donors. Regarding the study as a whole: As was reported, the classifier diagnosed cytomegalovirus status with high specificity and sensitivity.

The V and J ends lost 5 bases and 0 bases, in that order; junction bases with no gene match: 8. Germline V gives CDR1 SGHVS, CDR2 FQNEAQ. The CDR3 totals 17 residues. The TCR comes from a young woman in good health and CMV-seronegative. The chain employs TRBV7-8 and TRBJ2-2, with 8 bases matching TRBD2. The material sequenced was PBMCs. The CDR3 DNA sequence: TGTGCCAGCAGCCCCACCCTTAGCGGGGCGAACACCGGGGAGCTGTTTTTT. Its translation: CASSPTLSGANTGELFF.